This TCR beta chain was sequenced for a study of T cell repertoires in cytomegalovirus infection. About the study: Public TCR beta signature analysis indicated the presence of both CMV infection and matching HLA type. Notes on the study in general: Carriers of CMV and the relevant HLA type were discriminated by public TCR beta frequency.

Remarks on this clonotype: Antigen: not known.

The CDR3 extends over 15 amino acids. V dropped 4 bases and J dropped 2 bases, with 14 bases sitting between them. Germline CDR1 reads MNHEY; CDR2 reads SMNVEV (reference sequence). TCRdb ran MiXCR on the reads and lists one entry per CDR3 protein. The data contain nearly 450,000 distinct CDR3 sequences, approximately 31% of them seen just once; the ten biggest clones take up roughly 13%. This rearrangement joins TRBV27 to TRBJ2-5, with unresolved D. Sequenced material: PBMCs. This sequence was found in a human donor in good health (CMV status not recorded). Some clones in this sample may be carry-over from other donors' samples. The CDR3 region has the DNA TGTGCCAGCAGTTACCGCACCCCCCCTCAAGAGACCCAGTACTTC. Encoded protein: CASSYRTPPQETQYF.